This TCR beta chain was found in a study of vaccination and CD4 T cells after COVID-19. Study at large: A median of roughly 97 days (range 35 to 161) separated diagnosis from post-COVID sampling.

This clonotype has just a few counts. The antigen is unknown. Trimming removed 0 bases at V and 6 bases at J, with 15 bases between. This CDR3 region has 16 residues. CDR1 is ENHRY, CDR2 SYGVKD, per germline. Cultured CD4+ T cell DNA was sequenced using the Oncomine TCR Beta short-read assay. TCRdb analysed the PCR reads with MiXCR anew, one entry per CDR3 protein. The table has about 11,000 distinct CDR3 sequences, less than 70% seen once. Treatment in this sample: approximately nine-day PBMC culture with coronavirus spike peptide pools or control peptides (ViraFEST assay). The sequencing sample was made of CD4+ T cells from blood, cultured in vitro. The chain has TRBV10-3 and TRBJ2-1; D remains unclear. The TCR was taken from a human donor who had recovered from COVID-19. The CDR3 here is CAISESPSRPANEQFF. The DNA for the CDR3 is TGTGCCATCAGTGAGTCCCCGTCGCGGCCCGCCAATGAGCAGTTCTTC.